These T cell receptor beta chains were read from a single sample in a study of shared clonotypes between healthy human individuals. TCRdb's copy holds only in-frame clones and misses some; the assay was immunoSEQ multiplex PCR. The repertoire holds 2 million to 2.5 million clones, with roughly 95% as singletons. Material: naive CD4+ T cells sorted from blood. These receptors came from a man aged 18 to 29 in good health. Both conserved end residues are part of each CDR3. Each record gives: D gene, J gene, clone size, CDR3 length, V gene, CDR3 DNA, CDR3 protein. A D gene is named only where the DNA matches it firmly. Clone sizes are given selectively: once, few, many, or a class where the clone is expanded.

d_gene: .
j_gene: TRBJ1-1
abundance: .
len: 16
v_gene: TRBV5-1
CDR3nt: TGCGCCAGCAGCTCTTTTACAGGATTGATGAACACTGAAGCTTTCTTT
CDR3aa: CASSSFTGLMNTEAFF

d_gene: TRBD1
j_gene: TRBJ1-5
abundance: .
len: 14
v_gene: TRBV6-5
CDR3nt: TGTGCCAGCAGAGCGGTCAGGGGGAATCAGCCCCAGCATTTT
CDR3aa: CASRAVRGNQPQHF

d_gene: TRBD2
j_gene: TRBJ2-2
abundance: .
len: 17
v_gene: TRBV5-3
CDR3nt: TGTGCCAGAAGCTTGGTCCGGCTAGCGGGGATCACCGGGGAGCTGTTTTTT
CDR3aa: CARSLVRLAGITGELFF

d_gene: .
j_gene: TRBJ2-1
abundance: .
len: 14
v_gene: TRBV7-9
CDR3nt: TGTGCCAGCAGCTTAGGTGGTAGCGAGGGTGAGCAGTTCTTC
CDR3aa: CASSLGGSEGEQFF

d_gene: .
j_gene: TRBJ2-2
abundance: .
len: 16
v_gene: TRBV5-1
CDR3nt: TGCGCCAGCAGCCCCATAGAGAGGGATAACACCGGGGAGCTGTTTTTT
CDR3aa: CASSPIERDNTGELFF

d_gene: TRBD2
j_gene: TRBJ2-1
abundance: .
len: 13
v_gene: TRBV25-1
CDR3nt: TGTGCCAGCAGGGGGCTAGCGGCCAATGAGCAGTTCTTC
CDR3aa: CASRGLAANEQFF

d_gene: .
j_gene: TRBJ1-6
abundance: .
len: 15
v_gene: TRBV6-5
CDR3nt: TGTGCCAGCAGCCCAGACAGTCTCTATAATTCACCCCTCCACTTT
CDR3aa: CASSPDSLYNSPLHF

d_gene: .
j_gene: TRBJ1-2
abundance: .
len: 14
v_gene: TRBV2
CDR3nt: TGTGCCAGCAGTGAAGAGGGCCACGTCTATGGCTACACCTTC
CDR3aa: CASSEEGHVYGYTF

d_gene: .
j_gene: TRBJ2-5
abundance: .
len: 16
v_gene: TRBV4-2
CDR3nt: TGTGCCAGCAGCCAAGGTCTGATACCCATCGAAGAGACCCAGTACTTC
CDR3aa: CASSQGLIPIEETQYF

d_gene: .
j_gene: TRBJ2-5
abundance: .
len: 11
v_gene: TRBV20-1
CDR3nt: TGCAGTGCTAGCAGGCAAGAGACCCAGTACTTC
CDR3aa: CSASRQETQYF

d_gene: TRBD1
j_gene: TRBJ1-1
abundance: .
len: 16
v_gene: TRBV10-2
CDR3nt: TGCGCCAGCAGTTCGACAGGGGGGATCATGAACACTGAAGCTTTCTTT
CDR3aa: CASSSTGGIMNTEAFF

d_gene: .
j_gene: TRBJ2-5
abundance: .
len: 18
v_gene: TRBV11-2
CDR3nt: TGTGCCAGCAGCTTAGATGGAGTGGGGGGGGCTCCACAAGAGACCCAGTACTTC
CDR3aa: CASSLDGVGGAPQETQYF

d_gene: .
j_gene: TRBJ2-3
abundance: .
len: 14
v_gene: TRBV5-4
CDR3nt: TGTGCCAGCAGCTTATGGGGGGGCACAGATACGCAGTATTTT
CDR3aa: CASSLWGGTDTQYF

d_gene: .
j_gene: TRBJ1-5
abundance: .
len: 13
v_gene: TRBV6-5
CDR3nt: TGTGCCAGCAGTTACTCAGGGGCTCAGCCCCAGCATTTT
CDR3aa: CASSYSGAQPQHF

d_gene: .
j_gene: TRBJ2-7
abundance: once
len: 13
v_gene: TRBV6-5
CDR3nt: TGTGCCAGCAGTTATGATGGGGTGGTCGAGCAGTACTTC
CDR3aa: CASSYDGVVEQYF

d_gene: .
j_gene: TRBJ2-7
abundance: .
len: 15
v_gene: TRBV6-1
CDR3nt: TGTGCCAGCACCTCAGGGGCAGGGCCCCCCTACGAGCAGTACTTC
CDR3aa: CASTSGAGPPYEQYF

d_gene: .
j_gene: TRBJ1-1
abundance: .
len: 14
v_gene: TRBV28
CDR3nt: TGTGCCAGCAGACGCGGACGCCGTGCGGTTGAAGCTTTCTTT
CDR3aa: CASRRGRRAVEAFF

d_gene: TRBD1
j_gene: TRBJ2-5
abundance: .
len: 17
v_gene: TRBV4-2
CDR3nt: TGTGCCAGCAGCCAAGGCAAAGGCGGGACAGGGGAAGAGACCCAGTACTTC
CDR3aa: CASSQGKGGTGEETQYF

d_gene: .
j_gene: TRBJ2-7
abundance: .
len: 13
v_gene: TRBV10-3
CDR3nt: TGTGCCATCAGTGGATCCCCCGGGACCGAGCAGTACTTC
CDR3aa: CAISGSPGTEQYF

d_gene: .
j_gene: TRBJ2-2
abundance: .
len: 13
v_gene: TRBV9
CDR3nt: TGTGCCAGCAGCGTAGTCGAGGGTGGGGAGCTGTTTTTT
CDR3aa: CASSVVEGGELFF

d_gene: .
j_gene: TRBJ1-4
abundance: .
len: 15
v_gene: TRBV6-5
CDR3nt: TGTGCCAGCAGTCCGGGGGAAGGGGACCATGAAAAACTGTTTTTT
CDR3aa: CASSPGEGDHEKLFF

d_gene: .
j_gene: TRBJ2-5
abundance: .
len: 13
v_gene: TRBV30
CDR3nt: TGTGCCTGGGCTCGAGTGAAACAAGAGACCCAGTACTTC
CDR3aa: CAWARVKQETQYF

d_gene: .
j_gene: TRBJ1-2
abundance: .
len: 14
v_gene: TRBV9
CDR3nt: TGTGCCAGCAGCGTAGAGGGTCGTAACTATGGCTACACCTTC
CDR3aa: CASSVEGRNYGYTF

d_gene: TRBD1
j_gene: TRBJ2-7
abundance: .
len: 14
v_gene: TRBV10-3
CDR3nt: TGTGCCATCAGTAAAGACAGGGGGTTCGACGAGCAGTACTTC
CDR3aa: CAISKDRGFDEQYF

d_gene: .
j_gene: TRBJ1-1
abundance: .
len: 11
v_gene: TRBV2
CDR3nt: TGTGCCAGCTCACCGAACACTGAAGCTTTCTTT
CDR3aa: CASSPNTEAFF

d_gene: .
j_gene: TRBJ1-5
abundance: .
len: 17
v_gene: TRBV18
CDR3nt: TGTGCCAGCTCACTTCGTTCCAAGGTATCGGAGGATCAGCCCCAGCATTTT
CDR3aa: CASSLRSKVSEDQPQHF